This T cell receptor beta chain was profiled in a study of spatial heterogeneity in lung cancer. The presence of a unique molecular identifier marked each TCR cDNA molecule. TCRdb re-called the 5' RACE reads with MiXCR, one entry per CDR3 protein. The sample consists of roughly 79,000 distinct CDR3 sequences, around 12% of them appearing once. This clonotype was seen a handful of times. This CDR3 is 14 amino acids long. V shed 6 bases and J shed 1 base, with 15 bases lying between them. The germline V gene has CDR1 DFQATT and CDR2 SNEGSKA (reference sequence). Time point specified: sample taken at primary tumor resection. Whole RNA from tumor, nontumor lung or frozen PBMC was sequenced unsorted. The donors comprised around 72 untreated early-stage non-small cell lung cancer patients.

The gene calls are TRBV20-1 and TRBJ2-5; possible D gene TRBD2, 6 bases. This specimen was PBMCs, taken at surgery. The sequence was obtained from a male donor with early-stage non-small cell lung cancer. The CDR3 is CSAPEGRVQETQYF. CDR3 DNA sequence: TGCAGTGCCCCGGAGGGGCGGGTCCAAGAGACCCAGTACTTC.